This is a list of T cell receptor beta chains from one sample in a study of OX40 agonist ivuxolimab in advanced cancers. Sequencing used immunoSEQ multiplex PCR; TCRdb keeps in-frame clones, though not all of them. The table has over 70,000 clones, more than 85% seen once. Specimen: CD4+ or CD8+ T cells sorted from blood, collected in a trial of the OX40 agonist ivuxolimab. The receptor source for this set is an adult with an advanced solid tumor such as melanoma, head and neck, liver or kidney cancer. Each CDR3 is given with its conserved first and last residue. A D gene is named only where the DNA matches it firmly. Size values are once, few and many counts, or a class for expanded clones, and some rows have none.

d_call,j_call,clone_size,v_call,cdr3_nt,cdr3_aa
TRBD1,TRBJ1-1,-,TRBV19,TGTGCCAGTAAAGACCCCGAGATTGTACACAGGGGGCGCGGGACCATGAACACTGAAGCTTTCTTT,CASKDPEIVHRGRGTMNTEAFF
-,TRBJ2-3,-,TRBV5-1,TGCGCCAGCAGCCCTGGTGTGACTAGTTGGGTCACAGATACGCAGTATTTT,CASSPGVTSWVTDTQYF
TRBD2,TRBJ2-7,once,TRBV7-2,TGTGCCAGCAGCCTCGGACTAGCGGATTCTTCCTACGAGCAGTACTTC,CASSLGLADSSYEQYF
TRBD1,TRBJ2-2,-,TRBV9,TGTGCCAGCAGCGACCGCTGGACAGGGACGAACACCGGGGAGCTGTTTTTT,CASSDRWTGTNTGELFF
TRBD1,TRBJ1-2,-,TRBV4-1,TGCGCCAGCAGCCAAGTCTCCGGGACAGGGTCCTATGGCTACACCTTC,CASSQVSGTGSYGYTF
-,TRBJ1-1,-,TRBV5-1,TGCGCCAGCAGCTTGGGAGGGGGGCTAGGCACTGAAGCTTTCTTT,CASSLGGGLGTEAFF
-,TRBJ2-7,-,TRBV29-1,TGCAGCGTTAACCACCCGGGGGGCGGGGGTTACGAGCAGTACTTC,CSVNHPGGGGYEQYF
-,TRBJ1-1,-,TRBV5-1,TGCGCCAGCAGCTTTCCGGGATTTGGGAACACTGAAGCTTTCTTT,CASSFPGFGNTEAFF
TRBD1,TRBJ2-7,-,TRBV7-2,TGTGCCAGCAGCTTAATGGGACAGGAGTACTACGAGCAGTACTTC,CASSLMGQEYYEQYF
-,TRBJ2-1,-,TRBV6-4,TGTGCCAGCAGTGCCATACCAAGCGCCTACAATGAGCAGTTCTTC,CASSAIPSAYNEQFF
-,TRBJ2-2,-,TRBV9,TGTGCCAGCAGCGTAGGTACGGGCCCGAACACCGGGGAGCTGTTTTTT,CASSVGTGPNTGELFF
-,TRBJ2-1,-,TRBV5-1,TGCGCCAGCAGCTTGGACAGCTACAATGAGCAGTTCTTC,CASSLDSYNEQFF
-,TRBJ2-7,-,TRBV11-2,TGTGCCAGCAGCTCGGAGGGGCAGGCGAGAAACGAGCAGTACTTC,CASSSEGQARNEQYF
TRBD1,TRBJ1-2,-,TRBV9,TGTGCCAGCAGCGTACGACAGGGGGCCGGGGCTAACTATGGCTACACCTTC,CASSVRQGAGANYGYTF
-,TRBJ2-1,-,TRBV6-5,TGTGCCAGCAGTATTTTCCGGGGCAATGAGCAGTTCTTC,CASSIFRGNEQFF
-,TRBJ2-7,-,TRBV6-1,TGTGCCAGCAGTGTCAACAGGGGGGGCTCCTACGAGCAGTACTTC,CASSVNRGGSYEQYF
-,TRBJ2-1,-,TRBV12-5,TGTGCTAGTGGTTTGTCCTCGGGATGGGAGCAGTTCTTC,CASGLSSGWEQFF